These T cell receptor beta chains were read from a single sample in a study of OX40 agonist ivuxolimab in advanced cancers. The method was immunoSEQ multiplex PCR; TCRdb's version includes in-frame clones alone and lacks a portion of them. The table lists about 64,000 clones, roughly 90% of them singletons. Source: CD4+ or CD8+ T cells sorted from blood, taken in a trial of the OX40 agonist ivuxolimab. All receptors come from an adult with an advanced solid tumor such as melanoma, head and neck, liver or kidney cancer. CDR3s include the opening cysteine and the closing phenylalanine or tryptophan. A D gene is named only where the DNA matches it firmly. The listing skips clone size in some rows; elsewhere it reads once, few, many or a size class.

v_gene	len	j_gene	d_gene	abundance	CDR3aa	CDR3nt
TRBV2	16	TRBJ1-2	-	-	CASTYSGHSGAGGYTF	TGTGCCAGCACCTACTCGGGACACTCCGGCGCGGGGGGCTACACCTTC
TRBV6-1	15	TRBJ1-5	TRBD1	-	CASSPDRGSNQPQHF	TGTGCCAGCTCCCCGGACAGGGGTAGCAATCAGCCCCAGCATTTT
TRBV7-2	15	TRBJ2-7	-	few	CASSSSGTTSYEQYF	TGTGCCAGCAGCTCCAGCGGGACAACCTCCTACGAGCAGTACTTC
TRBV6-6	14	TRBJ2-1	TRBD2	-	CASSYSGLDSFEFF	TGTGCCAGCAGTTACTCGGGACTAGATAGTTTCGAGTTCTTC
TRBV27	15	TRBJ2-1	-	-	CASSVRPPGPNEQFF	TGTGCCAGCAGTGTGCGGCCTCCAGGGCCAAATGAGCAGTTCTTC
TRBV7-9	14	TRBJ1-1	-	-	CASSPSGGHTEAFF	TGTGCCAGCAGCCCTAGTGGGGGGCACACTGAAGCTTTCTTT
TRBV7-2	16	TRBJ2-3	TRBD1	-	CASSLGRTGLGDTQYF	TGTGCCAGCAGCTTAGGGAGGACAGGGCTTGGGGATACGCAGTATTTT
TRBV11-2	13	TRBJ2-2	TRBD1	-	CASSYQGAGELFF	TGTGCCAGCAGCTACCAGGGGGCCGGGGAGCTGTTTTTT
TRBV7-8	15	TRBJ2-1	TRBD2	-	CASTGNGRSYNEQFF	TGTGCCAGCACCGGGAACGGGAGGTCATACAATGAGCAGTTCTTC
TRBV5-1	16	TRBJ2-2	TRBD2	-	CASSLLATSNTGELFF	TGCGCCAGCAGCTTACTAGCGACCTCGAACACCGGGGAGCTGTTTTTT
TRBV7-8	17	TRBJ2-7	TRBD1	-	CASSLTSGPGGGYEQYF	TGTGCCAGCAGCTTAACTTCAGGCCCAGGGGGCGGTTACGAGCAGTACTTC
TRBV7-9	16	TRBJ2-3	TRBD2	-	CASTRAGGASTDTQYF	TGTGCCAGCACCCGAGCGGGAGGGGCTAGCACAGATACGCAGTATTTT
TRBV19	12	TRBJ2-1	-	-	CASGRIKDEQFF	TGTGCCAGTGGCAGGATTAAGGATGAGCAGTTCTTC
TRBV7-2	16	TRBJ1-4	-	once	CASSLLGVATNEKLFF	TGTGCCAGTAGCTTATTGGGAGTTGCAACTAATGAAAAACTGTTTTTT
TRBV7-6	13	TRBJ1-2	TRBD1	-	CASSEQGDYGYTF	TGTGCCAGCAGCGAACAGGGGGACTATGGCTACACCTTC